A single sample gave rise to the 8 T cell receptor beta chains below, sequenced in a study of blood T cell repertoires in COVID-19. Sequenced by immunoSEQ multiplex PCR; TCRdb stores in-frame clones only, minus some. The sample carries about 150,000 clones, more than 80% recorded once. The sequenced sample was peripheral blood. All receptors derive from a young man with COVID-19, enrolled during active disease.

The V call is TRBV7-2, the J call TRBJ1-1; D not resolved. Trimming took 4 bases from V and 0 from J, leaving 12 bases between them. The CDR3 is made up of 15 amino acids. Per the germline V gene, CDR1 is SGHTA and CDR2 is FQGNSA. DNA of the CDR3: TGTGCCAGCAGCTCCCGGGATCAGTTGAACACTGAAGCTTTCTTT. Translating gives CASSSRDQLNTEAFF.

The V and J genes are TRBV4-3 and TRBJ2-1; 8 positions agree with TRBD2. Germline V gene data show CDR1 as LGHNA and CDR2 as YSLEER. J gave up 2 bases and V 4 bases, and 13 bases lay outside the gene matches. The CDR3 is 18 residues long. For the CDR3, the DNA is TGCGCCAGCAGCCCCCGGACGGTTGGCGGGAGGCCCTACAATGAGCAGTTCTTC. Amino acids: CASSPRTVGGRPYNEQFF.

The J gene is TRBJ2-3, the V gene TRBV9; TRBD2 is a possible D gene (5 bases). Germline assignment: CDR1 SGDLS and CDR2 YYNGEE. Deletions cut 3 bases from V and 0 bases from J, with 11 bases between. There are 15 residues in the CDR3. The CDR3 nucleotides are TGTGCCAGCAGCGACAGCGGATCTAGCACAGATACGCAGTATTTT. Its translation: CASSDSGSSTDTQYF.

The chain links TRBV27 to TRBJ2-1; 9 nucleotides match TRBD1. Germline V CDR1 and CDR2: MNHEY, SMNVEV (reference sequence). J gave up 4 bases and V 9 bases, and 22 bases lay outside the gene matches. The CDR3 spans 19 residues. In DNA form, the CDR3 reads TGTGCCAGTTCTTTGCCGAGGACAGGGGCCAGATTAGAATACAATGAGCAGTTCTTC. Translation gives CASSLPRTGARLEYNEQFF.

The rearrangement uses TRBV7-2 and TRBJ2-7; unclear D gene. V was clipped by 4 bases and J by 0 bases, with 10 bases between them. The CDR3 contains 14 residues. Germline V gene data show CDR1 as SGHTA and CDR2 as FQGNSA. The CDR3 DNA sequence: TGTGCCAGCAGCTCAGACTCCAGCTCCTACGAGCAGTACTTC. Translation gives CASSSDSSSYEQYF.

V is TRBV30 and J is TRBJ2-7; 8 nucleotides align to TRBD2. CDR3 length: 17 amino acids. With 3 bases clipped from V and 3 bases from J, the junction kept 16 bases outside the gene matches. Germline CDR1 reads GTSNPN; CDR2 reads SVGIG (reference sequence). The CDR3 region is CAWSPSIPQRGIYEQYF. Written as DNA, the CDR3 is TGTGCCTGGAGCCCGAGTATCCCCCAGCGGGGGATCTACGAGCAGTACTTC.

The chain combines TRBV6-5 with TRBJ2-5; D remains ambiguous. The CDR3 runs to 12 residues. Trimming took off 7 bases at V and 4 bases at J, with 10 bases between the two ends. Germline lookup yields CDR1 MNHEY and CDR2 SVGAGI. CDR3 DNA: TGTGCCAGCATGAGTAGTGCAGAGACCCAGTACTTC. As protein: CASMSSAETQYF.

This chain connects TRBV5-4 to TRBJ2-3; 8 bases match TRBD2. Unmatched junction bases numbered 6, after V lost 3 bases and J lost 0 bases. Per the germline V gene, CDR1 is SGHNT and CDR2 is YYREEE (reference sequence). The CDR3 covers 16 residues. The CDR3 region is CASSSELAVSTDTQYF. CDR3 DNA: TGTGCCAGCAGCTCCGAACTAGCGGTTAGCACAGATACGCAGTATTTT.